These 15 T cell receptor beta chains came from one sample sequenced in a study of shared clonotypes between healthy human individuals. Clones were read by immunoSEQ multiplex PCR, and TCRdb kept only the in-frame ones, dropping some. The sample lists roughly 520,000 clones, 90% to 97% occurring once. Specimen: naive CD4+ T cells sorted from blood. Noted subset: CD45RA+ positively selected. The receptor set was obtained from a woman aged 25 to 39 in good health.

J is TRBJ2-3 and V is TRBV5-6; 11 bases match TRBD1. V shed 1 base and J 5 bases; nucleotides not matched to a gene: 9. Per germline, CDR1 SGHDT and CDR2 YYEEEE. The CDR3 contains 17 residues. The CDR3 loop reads CASSLRTGGRVGDTQYF. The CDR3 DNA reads TGTGCCAGCAGCTTGAGGACAGGGGGCAGGGTGGGAGATACGCAGTATTTT.

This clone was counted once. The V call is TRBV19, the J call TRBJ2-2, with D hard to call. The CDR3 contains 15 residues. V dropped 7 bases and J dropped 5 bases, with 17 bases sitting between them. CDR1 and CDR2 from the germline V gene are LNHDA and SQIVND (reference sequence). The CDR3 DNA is TGTGCCAGTACTCCAAGTCTGGTAATGACCGGGGAGCTGTTTTTT. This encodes CASTPSLVMTGELFF. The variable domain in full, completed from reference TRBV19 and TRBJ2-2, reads DGGITQSPKYLFRKEGQNVTLSCEQNLNHDAMYWYRQDPGQGLRLIYYSQIVNDFQKGDIAEGYSVSREKKESFPLTVTSAQKNPTAFYLCASTPSLVMTGELFFGEGSRLTVL.

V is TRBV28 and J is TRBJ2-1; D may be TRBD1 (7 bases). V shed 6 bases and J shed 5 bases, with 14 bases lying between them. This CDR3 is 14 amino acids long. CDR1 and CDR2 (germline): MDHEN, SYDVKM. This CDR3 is CASRQGGRNNEQFF. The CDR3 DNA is TGTGCCAGCAGGCAGGGGGGACGGAACAATGAGCAGTTCTTC.

CDR3 sequence (DNA): TGTGCCAGCAGCACCCCCCCGGCGGACGCTGGAAACACCATATATTTT. Its protein product is CASSTPPADAGNTIYF. This chain uses TRBV28 with TRBJ1-3; D is ambiguous. CDR3 length: 16 amino acids. CDR1 is MDHEN, CDR2 SYDVKM, per germline. Trimming stripped 6 bases from V and 2 bases from J, with 17 bases between.

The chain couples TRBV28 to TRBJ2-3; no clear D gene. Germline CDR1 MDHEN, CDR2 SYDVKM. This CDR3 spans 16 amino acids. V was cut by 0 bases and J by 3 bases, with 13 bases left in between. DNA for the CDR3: TGTGCCAGCAGTTTATGGACCCACGGGCGGACAGATACGCAGTATTTT. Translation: CASSLWTHGRTDTQYF.

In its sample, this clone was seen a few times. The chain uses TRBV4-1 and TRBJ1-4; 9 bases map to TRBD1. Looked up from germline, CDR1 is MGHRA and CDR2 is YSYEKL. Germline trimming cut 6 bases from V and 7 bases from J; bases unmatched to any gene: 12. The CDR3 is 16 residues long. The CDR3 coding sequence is TGCGCCAGCAGTCTCCTCCCCGGGACAGGGAGTGAAAAACTGTTTTTT. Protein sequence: CASSLLPGTGSEKLFF.

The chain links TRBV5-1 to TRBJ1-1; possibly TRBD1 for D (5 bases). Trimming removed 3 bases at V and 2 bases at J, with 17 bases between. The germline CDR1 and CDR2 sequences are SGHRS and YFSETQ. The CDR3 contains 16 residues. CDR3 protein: CASSSQTRGVNTEAFF. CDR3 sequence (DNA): TGCGCCAGCAGCTCTCAGACTCGGGGGGTAAACACTGAAGCTTTCTTT.

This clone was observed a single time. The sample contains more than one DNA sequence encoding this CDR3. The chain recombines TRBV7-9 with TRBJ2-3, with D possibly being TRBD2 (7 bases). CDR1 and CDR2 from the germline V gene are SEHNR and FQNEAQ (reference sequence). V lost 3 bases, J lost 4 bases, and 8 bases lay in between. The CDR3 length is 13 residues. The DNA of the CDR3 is TGTGCCAGCAGCTTGGGGGGGCCAGATACGCAGTATTTT. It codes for CASSLGGPDTQYF. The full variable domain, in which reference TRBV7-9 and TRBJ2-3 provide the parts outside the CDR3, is DTGVSQNPRHKITKRGQNVTFRCDPISEHNRLYWYRQTLGQGPEFLTYFQNEAQLEKSRLLSDRFSAERPKGSFSTLEIQRTEQGDSAMYLCASSLGGPDTQYFGPGTRLTVL.

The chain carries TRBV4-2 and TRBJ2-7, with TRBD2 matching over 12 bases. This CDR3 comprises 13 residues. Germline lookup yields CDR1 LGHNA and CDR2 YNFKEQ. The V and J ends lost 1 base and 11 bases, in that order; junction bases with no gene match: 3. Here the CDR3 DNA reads TGTGCCAGCAGCCAAGGACTAGCGGGGGTGGAGTACTTC. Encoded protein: CASSQGLAGVEYF.

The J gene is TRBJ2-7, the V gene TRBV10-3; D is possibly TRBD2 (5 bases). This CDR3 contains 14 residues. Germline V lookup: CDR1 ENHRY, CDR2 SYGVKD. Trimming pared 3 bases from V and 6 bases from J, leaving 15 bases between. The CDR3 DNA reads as TGTGCCATCAGTGATTTCGAAGGTGGAGGCGAGCAGTACTTC. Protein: CAISDFEGGGEQYF.

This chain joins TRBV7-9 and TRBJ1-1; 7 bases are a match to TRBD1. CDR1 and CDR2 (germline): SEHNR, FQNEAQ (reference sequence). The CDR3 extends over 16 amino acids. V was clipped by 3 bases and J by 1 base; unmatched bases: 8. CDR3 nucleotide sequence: TGTGCCAGCAGCTTTTATCAGGGGGTGAGGAACACTGAAGCTTTCTTT. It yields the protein CASSFYQGVRNTEAFF.

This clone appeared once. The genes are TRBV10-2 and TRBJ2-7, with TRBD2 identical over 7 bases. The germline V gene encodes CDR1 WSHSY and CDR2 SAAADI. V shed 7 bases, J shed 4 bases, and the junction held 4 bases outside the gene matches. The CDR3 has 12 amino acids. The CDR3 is CASKGGSYEQYF. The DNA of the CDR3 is TGCGCCAGCAAAGGCGGGAGTTACGAGCAGTACTTC.

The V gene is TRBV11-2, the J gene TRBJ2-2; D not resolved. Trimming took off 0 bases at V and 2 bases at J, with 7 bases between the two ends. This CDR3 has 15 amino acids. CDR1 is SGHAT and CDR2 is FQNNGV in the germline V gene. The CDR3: CASSLDASNTGELFF. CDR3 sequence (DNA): TGTGCCAGCAGCTTAGACGCATCAAACACCGGGGAGCTGTTTTTT.

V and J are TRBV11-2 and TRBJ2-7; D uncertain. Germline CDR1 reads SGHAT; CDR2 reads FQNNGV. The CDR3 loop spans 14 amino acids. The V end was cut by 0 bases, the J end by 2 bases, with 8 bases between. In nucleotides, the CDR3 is TGTGCCAGCAGCTTAGAGGGCAGAACCTACGAGCAGTACTTC. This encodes CASSLEGRTYEQYF.

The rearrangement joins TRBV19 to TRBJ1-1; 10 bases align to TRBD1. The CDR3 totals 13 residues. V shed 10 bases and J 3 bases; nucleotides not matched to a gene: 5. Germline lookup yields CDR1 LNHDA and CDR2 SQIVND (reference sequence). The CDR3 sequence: CATEGQGHTEAFF. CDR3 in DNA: TGTGCCACCGAGGGACAGGGGCACACTGAAGCTTTCTTT.